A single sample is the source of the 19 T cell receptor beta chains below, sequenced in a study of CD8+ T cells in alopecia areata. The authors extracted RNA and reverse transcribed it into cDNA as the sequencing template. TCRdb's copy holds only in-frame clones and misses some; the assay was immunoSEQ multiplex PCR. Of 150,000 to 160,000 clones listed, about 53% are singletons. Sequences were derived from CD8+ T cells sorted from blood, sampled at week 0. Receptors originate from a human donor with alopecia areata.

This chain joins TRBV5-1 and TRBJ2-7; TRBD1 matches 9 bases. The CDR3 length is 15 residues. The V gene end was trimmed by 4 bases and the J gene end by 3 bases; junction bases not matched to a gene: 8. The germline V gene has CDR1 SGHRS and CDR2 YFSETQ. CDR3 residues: CASSPGQGLNYEQYF. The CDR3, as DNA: TGCGCCAGCAGCCCGGGACAGGGTCTGAACTACGAGCAGTACTTC. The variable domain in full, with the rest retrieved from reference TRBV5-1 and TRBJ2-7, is KAGVTQTPRYLIKTRGQQVTLSCSPISGHRSVSWYQQTPGQGLQFLFEYFSETQRNKGNFPGRFSGRQFSNSRSEMNVSTLELGDSALYLCASSPGQGLNYEQYFGPGTRLTVT.

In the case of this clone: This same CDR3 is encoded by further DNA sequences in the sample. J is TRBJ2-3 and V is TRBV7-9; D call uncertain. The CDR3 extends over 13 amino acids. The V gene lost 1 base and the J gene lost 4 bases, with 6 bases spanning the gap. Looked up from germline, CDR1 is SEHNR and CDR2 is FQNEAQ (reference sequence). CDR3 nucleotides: TGTGCCAGCAGCTTAGTGGGTTCAGATACGCAGTATTTT. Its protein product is CASSLVGSDTQYF.

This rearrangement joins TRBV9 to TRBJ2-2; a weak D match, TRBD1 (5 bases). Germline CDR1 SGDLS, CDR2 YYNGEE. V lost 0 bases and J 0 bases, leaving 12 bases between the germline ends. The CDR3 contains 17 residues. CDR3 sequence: CASSVEGRAANTGELFF. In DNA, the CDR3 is TGTGCCAGCAGCGTAGAGGGCAGGGCTGCGAACACCGGGGAGCTGTTTTTT.

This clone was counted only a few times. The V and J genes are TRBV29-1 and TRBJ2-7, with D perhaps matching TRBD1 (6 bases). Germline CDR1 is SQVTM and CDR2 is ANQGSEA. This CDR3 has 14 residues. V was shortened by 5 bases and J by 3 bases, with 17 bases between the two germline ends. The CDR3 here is CSVSRRDRIYEQYF. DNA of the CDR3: TGCAGCGTTTCCCGCCGAGACAGGATCTACGAGCAGTACTTC.

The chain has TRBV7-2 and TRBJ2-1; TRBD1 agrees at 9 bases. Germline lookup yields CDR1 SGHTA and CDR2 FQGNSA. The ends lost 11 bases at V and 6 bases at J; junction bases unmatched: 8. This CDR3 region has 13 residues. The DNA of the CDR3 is TGTGCCGGTAGGACAGGGGCGGGCAATGAGCAGTTCTTC. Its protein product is CAGRTGAGNEQFF.

As DNA, the CDR3 is TGTGCCTGGAGTGTACATAGAGAGGGCTACACCTTC. The encoded protein is CAWSVHREGYTF. The rearrangement links TRBV30 to TRBJ1-2; no clear D gene. The CDR3 contains 12 residues. Germline CDR1 reads GTSNPN; CDR2 reads SVGIG (reference sequence). Trimming shortened V by 0 bases and J by 8 bases, and 10 bases separated the two germline ends.

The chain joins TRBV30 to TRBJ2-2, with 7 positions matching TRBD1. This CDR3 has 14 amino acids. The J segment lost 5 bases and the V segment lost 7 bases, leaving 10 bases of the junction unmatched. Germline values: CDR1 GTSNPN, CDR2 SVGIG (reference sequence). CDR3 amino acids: CASSSGQRTGELFF. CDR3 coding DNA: TGTGCCTCCTCCTCGGGACAGCGTACCGGGGAGCTGTTTTTT.

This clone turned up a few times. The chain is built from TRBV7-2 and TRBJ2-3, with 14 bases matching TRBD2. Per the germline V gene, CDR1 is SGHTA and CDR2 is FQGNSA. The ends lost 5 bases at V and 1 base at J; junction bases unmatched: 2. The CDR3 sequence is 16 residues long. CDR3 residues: CASSPGLAGGTDTQYF. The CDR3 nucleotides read TGTGCCAGCAGCCCGGGACTAGCGGGGGGCACAGATACGCAGTATTTT.

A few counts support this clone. The DNA for the CDR3 is TGTGCCAGCAGGTCGACATGGCTGGATGAGCAGTTCTTC. Protein product: CASRSTWLDEQFF. V gene TRBV7-2 combines with J gene TRBJ2-1, with no clear D. The CDR3 spans 13 residues. V lost 6 bases and J lost 8, with 14 bases in between. Germline values: CDR1 SGHTA, CDR2 FQGNSA.

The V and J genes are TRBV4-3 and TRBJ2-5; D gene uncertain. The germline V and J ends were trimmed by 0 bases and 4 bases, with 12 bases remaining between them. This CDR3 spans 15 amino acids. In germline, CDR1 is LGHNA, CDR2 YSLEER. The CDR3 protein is CASSQDGGGVETQYF. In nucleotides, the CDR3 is TGCGCCAGCAGCCAAGATGGTGGTGGGGTAGAGACCCAGTACTTC.

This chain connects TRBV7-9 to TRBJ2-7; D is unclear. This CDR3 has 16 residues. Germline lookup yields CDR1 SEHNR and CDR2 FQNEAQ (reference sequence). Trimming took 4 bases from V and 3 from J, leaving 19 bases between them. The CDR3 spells CASSSAGQFSNYEQYF. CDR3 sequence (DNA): TGTGCCAGCAGCTCCGCCGGGCAGTTCTCAAACTACGAGCAGTACTTC.

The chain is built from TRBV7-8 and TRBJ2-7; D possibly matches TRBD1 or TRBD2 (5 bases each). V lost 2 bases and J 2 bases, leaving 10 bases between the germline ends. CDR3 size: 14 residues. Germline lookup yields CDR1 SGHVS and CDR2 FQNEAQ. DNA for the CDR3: TGTGCCAGCAGCTTAATTGGGACCACCTACGAGCAGTACTTC. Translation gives CASSLIGTTYEQYF.

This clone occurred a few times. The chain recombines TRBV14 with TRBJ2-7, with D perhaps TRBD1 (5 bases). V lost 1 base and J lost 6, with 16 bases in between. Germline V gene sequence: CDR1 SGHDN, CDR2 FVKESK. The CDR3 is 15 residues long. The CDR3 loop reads CASSQVGSKGREQYF. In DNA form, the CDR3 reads TGTGCCAGCAGCCAAGTGGGTAGTAAGGGGCGCGAGCAGTACTTC.

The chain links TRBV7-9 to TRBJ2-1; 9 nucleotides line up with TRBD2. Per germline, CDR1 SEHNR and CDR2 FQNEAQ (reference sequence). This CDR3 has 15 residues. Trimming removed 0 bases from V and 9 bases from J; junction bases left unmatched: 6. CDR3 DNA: TGTGCCAGCAGCTTAGCCGCAGGACTAGCGAGTGAGCAGTTCTTC. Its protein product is CASSLAAGLASEQFF.

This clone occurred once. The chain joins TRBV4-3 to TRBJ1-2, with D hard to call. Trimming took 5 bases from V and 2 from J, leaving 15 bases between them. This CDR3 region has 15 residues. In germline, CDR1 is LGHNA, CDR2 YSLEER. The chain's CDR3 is CASSSQEDLNYGYTF. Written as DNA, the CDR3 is TGCGCCAGCAGCAGTCAAGAGGACCTCAACTATGGCTACACCTTC.

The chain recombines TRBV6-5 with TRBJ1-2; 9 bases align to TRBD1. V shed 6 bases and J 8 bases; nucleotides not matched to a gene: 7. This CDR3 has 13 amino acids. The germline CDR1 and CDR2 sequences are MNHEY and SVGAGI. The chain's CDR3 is CASSPGTGRGYTF. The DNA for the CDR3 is TGTGCCAGCAGCCCCGGGACAGGGCGAGGCTACACCTTC.

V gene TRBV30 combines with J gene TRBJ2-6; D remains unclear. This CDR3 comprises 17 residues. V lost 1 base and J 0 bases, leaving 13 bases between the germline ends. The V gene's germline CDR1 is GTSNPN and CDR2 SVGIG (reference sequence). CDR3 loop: CAWSGPYLGSGANVLTF. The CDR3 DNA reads TGTGCCTGGAGTGGACCCTATCTCGGCTCTGGGGCCAACGTCCTGACTTTC.

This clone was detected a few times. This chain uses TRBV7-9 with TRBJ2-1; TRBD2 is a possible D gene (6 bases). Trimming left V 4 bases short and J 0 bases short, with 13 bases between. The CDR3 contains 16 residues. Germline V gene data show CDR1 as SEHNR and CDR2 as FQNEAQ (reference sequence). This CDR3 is CASSSLAESSYNEQFF. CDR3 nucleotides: TGTGCCAGCAGCTCGTTAGCGGAAAGCTCCTACAATGAGCAGTTCTTC.

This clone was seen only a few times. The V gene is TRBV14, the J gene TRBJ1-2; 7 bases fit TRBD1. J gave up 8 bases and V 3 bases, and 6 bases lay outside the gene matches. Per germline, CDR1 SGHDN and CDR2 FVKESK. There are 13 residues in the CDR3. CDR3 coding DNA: TGTGCCAGCAGCCAGGATAACAGGGGCGGCTACACCTTC. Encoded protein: CASSQDNRGGYTF.